The rows below give T cell receptor beta chains drawn from one sample of a study of persistence of HIV-infected CD4 T cells. Profiled with immunoSEQ multiplex PCR; TCRdb holds only in-frame clones, not every one. The table has tens of thousands of clones, approximately 90% seen once. Which antigens these TCRs recognize remains unknown. Source: CD4+ T cells sorted from PBMCs after roughly 19-hour stimulation, taken from a patient who received antiretroviral therapy. These TCRs come from an adult woman with HIV who was CMV-seropositive. Each CDR3 is given with its conserved first and last residue. The order of the fields is CDR3 protein, CDR3 DNA, J gene, D gene, clone size, V gene. The D gene is left open where the match is weak. Size tells how often a clone was seen (once, few, many) or the class of an expanded clone, and some rows leave it out.

cdr3_aa: CASSLGSGVTYEQYF
cdr3_nt: TGCGCCAGCAGCTTGGGATCGGGGGTCACCTACGAGCAGTACTTC
j_call: TRBJ2-7
d_call: .
clone_size: .
v_call: TRBV5-1

cdr3_aa: CASSRDTVDNEQFF
cdr3_nt: TGTGCCAGCAGCCGGGACACCGTCGACAATGAGCAGTTCTTC
j_call: TRBJ2-1
d_call: .
clone_size: .
v_call: TRBV7-9

cdr3_aa: CASSLRTGPYEQYF
cdr3_nt: TGTGCCAGCAGTTTACGGACAGGTCCCTACGAGCAGTACTTC
j_call: TRBJ2-7
d_call: TRBD1
clone_size: .
v_call: TRBV27

cdr3_aa: CATRGGRGNTEAFF
cdr3_nt: TGTGCCACCAGGGGGGGGAGAGGAAACACTGAAGCTTTCTTT
j_call: TRBJ1-1
d_call: .
clone_size: .
v_call: TRBV24-1

cdr3_aa: CASSPWTGTYEQYF
cdr3_nt: TGTGCCAGTAGTCCCTGGACAGGTACCTACGAGCAGTACTTC
j_call: TRBJ2-7
d_call: TRBD1
clone_size: .
v_call: TRBV19

cdr3_aa: CASSGGVGKSYGYTF
cdr3_nt: TGTGCCAGCAGTGGGGGGGTGGGAAAAAGCTATGGCTACACCTTC
j_call: TRBJ1-2
d_call: .
clone_size: .
v_call: TRBV6-4

cdr3_aa: CASSVDPGERTEAFF
cdr3_nt: TGTGCCAGCAGCGTCGACCCAGGGGAGAGGACTGAAGCTTTCTTT
j_call: TRBJ1-1
d_call: .
clone_size: .
v_call: TRBV5-5

cdr3_aa: CATGGNTGELFF
cdr3_nt: TGTGCAACCGGAGGGAACACCGGGGAGCTGTTTTTT
j_call: TRBJ2-2
d_call: .
clone_size: .
v_call: TRBV24-1

cdr3_aa: CASSHQTGGGYEQYF
cdr3_nt: TGTGCCAGTTCCCACCAAACAGGGGGCGGCTACGAGCAGTACTTC
j_call: TRBJ2-7
d_call: TRBD1
clone_size: .
v_call: TRBV19

cdr3_aa: CASSRGGTAYQPQHF
cdr3_nt: TGTGCCAGCAGCCGAGGTGGGACAGCCTATCAGCCCCAGCATTTT
j_call: TRBJ1-5
d_call: TRBD1
clone_size: .
v_call: TRBV3-1/TRBV3-2

cdr3_aa: CAIQKAGNEAFF
cdr3_nt: TGTGCCATACAAAAAGCGGGGAATGAAGCTTTCTTT
j_call: TRBJ1-1
d_call: .
clone_size: once
v_call: TRBV2

cdr3_aa: CASSFRQGGGYTF
cdr3_nt: TGTGCCAGCAGTTTTAGGCAGGGTGGCGGCTACACCTTC
j_call: TRBJ1-2
d_call: .
clone_size: .
v_call: TRBV6-5

cdr3_aa: CASGLVHGTVGNTIYF
cdr3_nt: TGTGCTAGTGGTTTGGTACACGGGACAGTGGGAAACACCATATATTTT
j_call: TRBJ1-3
d_call: TRBD1
clone_size: .
v_call: TRBV12-5

cdr3_aa: CASSLRGSHTGELFF
cdr3_nt: TGTGCCAGCAGCTTAAGGGGCTCCCACACCGGGGAGCTGTTTTTT
j_call: TRBJ2-2
d_call: .
clone_size: .
v_call: TRBV7-3

cdr3_aa: CASSYFTGRADQPQHF
cdr3_nt: TGTGCCAGCAGTTACTTCACCGGGAGGGCCGATCAGCCCCAGCATTTT
j_call: TRBJ1-5
d_call: .
clone_size: .
v_call: TRBV6-6

cdr3_aa: CASKQDGAYGYTF
cdr3_nt: TGTGCCAGCAAGCAAGACGGTGCCTATGGCTACACCTTC
j_call: TRBJ1-2
d_call: .
clone_size: .
v_call: TRBV6-5

cdr3_aa: CSVQRGGVTQYF
cdr3_nt: TGCAGCGTCCAACGGGGGGGCGTTACGCAGTATTTT
j_call: TRBJ2-3
d_call: TRBD2
clone_size: few
v_call: TRBV29-1

cdr3_aa: CASSVATNTGELFF
cdr3_nt: TGTGCCAGCAGCGTAGCCACGAACACCGGGGAGCTGTTTTTT
j_call: TRBJ2-2
d_call: .
clone_size: .
v_call: TRBV9

cdr3_aa: CATQGLSNYGYTF
cdr3_nt: TGTGCCACCCAGGGACTTTCTAACTATGGCTACACCTTC
j_call: TRBJ1-2
d_call: .
clone_size: .
v_call: TRBV5-4

cdr3_aa: CASSPPGGGDYGYTF
cdr3_nt: TGCGCCAGCAGCCCCCCGGGCGGGGGAGACTATGGCTACACCTTC
j_call: TRBJ1-2
d_call: .
clone_size: .
v_call: TRBV4-1

cdr3_aa: CASSIRKEQFF
cdr3_nt: TGTGCCAGTAGTATTAGGAAGGAGCAGTTCTTC
j_call: TRBJ2-1
d_call: .
clone_size: .
v_call: TRBV19

cdr3_aa: CASSLDPGSGNTIYF
cdr3_nt: TGTGCCAGCAGCTTGGATCCTGGCTCTGGAAACACCATATATTTT
j_call: TRBJ1-3
d_call: .
clone_size: .
v_call: TRBV5-4